What follows is one T cell receptor (beta chain) and its context. Its antigen is not known. Some clones are missing from TCRdb's copy, which holds only in-frame ones; the method was immunoSEQ multiplex PCR. The sample holds about 410,000 clones, around 93% seen once. These data are taken from a study of Ad26.COV2.S vaccination and SARS-CoV-2 variants. Across the whole study: Dosing was one shot or two shots 56 days apart. Study-level points and caveats: Total T cell responses may have been underestimated by the TCR breadth and depth analyses. Marked by substantial breadth, spike-specific CD8+ and CD4+ T cell responses were reportedly seen after vaccination.

Sample treatment: 15 to 20 received Ad26.COV2.S at low or high dose, single or two shots; 5 received placebo; per-sample allocation not given. Samples came from day 63 after the first vaccine or placebo injection. An Ad26 vector was used to express Wuhan-strain SARS-CoV-2 spike as the vaccine. The source was peripheral blood, collected in a trial of Ad26.COV2.S vaccine versus placebo. This clonotype originated in a person aged 18-60 years who received the Ad26.COV2.S COVID-19 vaccine or a placebo.

CDR3 nucleotide sequence: TGTGCCAGCAGAGAGAGACAGGGTTTCGAGACCCAGTACTTC. Translation: CASRERQGFETQYF. The chain combines TRBV6-5 with TRBJ2-5; 7 bases line up with TRBD1. Germline trimming cut 6 bases from V and 5 bases from J; bases unmatched to any gene: 9. From germline, CDR1 is MNHEY and CDR2 SVGAGI. The CDR3 has 14 amino acids.